These 28 T cell receptor beta chains were all obtained from the same sample, sequenced in a study of cytomegalovirus exposure and HLA in healthy donors. The PCR made use of 60 Vbeta and 13 Jbeta primers. Measured with immunoSEQ multiplex PCR; TCRdb has only the in-frame clones, and not every one. The sample yields about 70,000 clones, 60% to 80% seen once. The material sequenced was PBMCs. The receptors stem from a man under 40 in good health and CMV-seronegative.

The gene calls are TRBV5-1 and TRBJ1-6, with 7 positions matching TRBD1. Trimming at V came to 0 bases and at J to 5 bases, leaving 5 bases not matched to a gene. CDR3 length: 16 amino acids. CDR1 and CDR2 (germline): SGHRS, YFSETQ. The CDR3 sequence is CASSLGSGTDNSPLHF. The CDR3 nucleotides are TGCGCCAGCAGCTTGGGGTCCGGGACAGATAATTCACCCCTCCACTTT.

This clone occurred a few times. The chain is built from TRBV6-6 and TRBJ2-7; TRBD1 matches 7 bases. This CDR3 spans 15 amino acids. V shed 7 bases, J shed 2 bases, and the junction held 11 bases outside the gene matches. The V gene's germline CDR1 is MNHNY and CDR2 SVGAGI (reference sequence). This chain's CDR3 is CASNQDRKGPYEQYF. The CDR3 DNA reads as TGTGCCAGCAATCAGGACAGGAAGGGCCCCTACGAGCAGTACTTC.

There are a few counts of this clone. This chain uses TRBV6-5 with TRBJ1-1; tentative D call: TRBD1 (5 bases). Germline V gives CDR1 MNHEY, CDR2 SVGAGI. Trimming removed 2 bases at V and 4 bases at J, with 8 bases between. The CDR3 totals 13 residues. The CDR3 loop reads CASSYTGSTEAFF. In nucleotides, the CDR3 is TGTGCCAGCAGTTACACAGGATCCACTGAAGCTTTCTTT.

As for this clone: The junction differs from germline at one of its ends, possibly a read error. The chain joins TRBV5-1 to TRBJ1-5; TRBD1 is a possible D gene (6 bases). Per germline, CDR1 SGHRS and CDR2 YFSETQ. The CDR3 is made up of 14 amino acids. The CDR3 bases are TGCGCCAGCAGCTCCGGGACAAACAATCAGCCCCAACATTTT. Amino acid sequence: CASSSGTNNQPQHF.

The rearrangement links TRBV18 to TRBJ2-5; 10 positions match TRBD2. The CDR3 is 16 residues long. The V segment lost 0 bases and the J segment 1 base; nucleotides outside the gene matches: 2. Per germline, CDR1 KGHSH and CDR2 LQKENI. The CDR3 DNA sequence: TGTGCCAGCTCACCACCGGGACTAGCGAGCCAAGAGACCCAGTACTTC. Amino acids: CASSPPGLASQETQYF. The complete variable domain, with remaining parts taken from reference TRBV18 and TRBJ2-5, reads NAGVMQNPRHLVRRRGQEARLRCSPMKGHSHVYWYRQLPEEGLKFMVYLQKENIIDESGMPKERFSAEFPKEGPSILRIQQVVRGDSAAYFCASSPPGLASQETQYFGPGTRLLVL.

This sequence joins TRBV9 and TRBJ1-1, with 10 bases aligning to TRBD1. Germline V gives CDR1 SGDLS, CDR2 YYNGEE. J was trimmed by 1 base and V by 4 bases; bases with no gene match: 4. The CDR3 runs to 15 residues. For the CDR3, the DNA is TGTGCCAGCAGCACTCGACAGGGGGCGAACACTGAAGCTTTCTTT. This encodes CASSTRQGANTEAFF.

V usage is TRBV14 and J usage is TRBJ2-1; D is unclear. Germline CDR1 is SGHDN and CDR2 is FVKESK. There are 13 residues in the CDR3. Trimming shortened V by 1 base and J by 9 bases, and 10 bases separated the two germline ends. CDR3 amino acids: CASSQVDWSEQFF. The CDR3 region has the DNA TGTGCCAGCAGCCAAGTCGATTGGAGTGAGCAGTTCTTC.

The chain combines TRBV6-4 with TRBJ2-1; 8 bases map to TRBD2. The CDR3 contains 15 residues. V lost 6 bases and J lost 3; bases outside the gene matches: 7. Germline V gives CDR1 MRHNA, CDR2 SNTAGT. The DNA for the CDR3 is TGTGCCAGCAGCCCTATAGCGGGGAGCTACAATGAGCAGTTCTTC. The encoded protein is CASSPIAGSYNEQFF.

In its sample, this clone was seen once. The rearrangement links TRBV5-1 to TRBJ2-1; TRBD2 matches 10 bases. Germline V gene lookup returns CDR1 SGHRS and CDR2 YFSETQ. Trimming took 0 bases from V and 3 from J; bases not matched to a gene: 12. The CDR3 length is 19 residues. The CDR3 is CASSLVASGGLTYYNEQFF. DNA for the CDR3: TGCGCCAGCAGCTTGGTGGCTAGCGGGGGCCTCACATACTACAATGAGCAGTTCTTC.

V gene TRBV7-6 combines with J gene TRBJ2-5; a possible D gene is TRBD1 (5 bases). Trimming cost V 0 bases and J 2 bases, with 10 bases left between them. Germline CDR1 is SGHVS and CDR2 is FNYEAQ. CDR3 length equals 15 residues. The CDR3 protein is CASSLALRTQETQYF. Written as DNA, the CDR3 is TGTGCCAGCAGCTTAGCTCTACGGACACAAGAGACCCAGTACTTC. Variable domain in full (rest from reference TRBV7-6 and TRBJ2-5): GAGVSQSPRYKVTKRGQDVALRCDPISGHVSLYWYRQALGQGPEFLTYFNYEAQQDKSGLPNDRFSAERPEGSISTLTIQRTEQRDSAMYRCASSLALRTQETQYFGPGTRLLVL.

J is TRBJ2-3 and V is TRBV15; 7 positions agree with TRBD2. This CDR3 is built from 16 residues. The V and J ends lost 5 bases and 2 bases, in that order; junction bases with no gene match: 10. Per germline, CDR1 LNHNV and CDR2 YYDKDF (reference sequence). The CDR3 nucleotides read TGTGCCACCAGCCCTTGGGGGGAGGGTATCACAGATACGCAGTATTTT. This gives the protein CATSPWGEGITDTQYF. The full variable domain, rest sourced from reference TRBV15 and TRBJ2-3, is DAMVIQNPRYQVTQFGKPVTLSCSQTLNHNVMYWYQQKSSQAPKLLFHYYDKDFNNEADTPDNFQSRRPNTSFCFLDIRSPGLGDTAMYLCATSPWGEGITDTQYFGPGTRLTVL.

There are a few counts of this clone. The chain is built from TRBV7-2 and TRBJ2-7; D is perhaps TRBD1 (6 bases). V was cut by 6 bases and J by 7 bases, with 19 bases left in between. Germline V gene sequence: CDR1 SGHTA, CDR2 FQGNSA. This CDR3 contains 14 residues. CDR3: CASSIGPNQGEQYF. The CDR3 DNA reads as TGTGCCAGCAGTATTGGCCCTAACCAGGGGGAGCAGTACTTC.

The chain uses TRBV7-9 and TRBJ2-3; 7 bases are a match to TRBD1. The CDR3 is 14 residues long. The germline V gene has CDR1 SEHNR and CDR2 FQNEAQ (reference sequence). J was trimmed by 0 bases and V by 5 bases; bases with no gene match: 2. This CDR3 reads CASSGDRSTDTQYF. For the CDR3, the DNA is TGTGCCAGCAGCGGGGACAGAAGCACAGATACGCAGTATTTT.

This clone appeared a single time. The chain recombines TRBV5-1 with TRBJ1-4, with unresolved D. Per the germline V gene, CDR1 is SGHRS and CDR2 is YFSETQ. CDR3 length: 13 amino acids. V lost 0 bases to trimming and J lost 7 bases, with 7 bases between them. The CDR3 is CASSLGSPEKLFF. CDR3 bases: TGCGCCAGCAGCTTGGGGAGCCCTGAAAAACTGTTTTTT.

The chain employs TRBV6-5 and TRBJ1-5, with a tentative D call TRBD1 (6 bases). V was clipped by 5 bases and J by 6 bases, with 14 bases between them. There are 14 residues in the CDR3. Germline lookup yields CDR1 MNHEY and CDR2 SVGAGI. The CDR3 protein is CASSAGVMTQPQHF. CDR3 coding DNA: TGTGCCAGCAGTGCAGGGGTTATGACTCAGCCCCAGCATTTT.

This clone has only a few counts. The genes are TRBV6-4 and TRBJ2-1; 7 nucleotides match TRBD2. Looked up from germline, CDR1 is MRHNA and CDR2 is SNTAGT. V trimming: 0 bases; J trimming: 7 bases; junction bases outside the gene matches: 9. The CDR3 has 16 amino acids. CDR3 residues: CASSDSSGGDRNEQFF. CDR3 nucleotides: TGTGCCAGCAGTGACTCGAGTGGGGGGGATAGGAATGAGCAGTTCTTC.

This chain connects TRBV29-1 to TRBJ2-5; 8 bases are shared with TRBD1. The CDR3 covers 15 residues. CDR1 and CDR2 (germline): SQVTM, ANQGSEA. J lost 0 bases, V lost 8 bases, and 11 bases had no gene match. DNA for the CDR3: TGCAGCATCATAGGAGGACAGGGCCACCAAGAGACCCAGTACTTC. Amino acid sequence: CSIIGGQGHQETQYF.

V gene TRBV29-1 combines with J gene TRBJ2-1; TRBD1 aligns across 8 bases. Looked up from germline, CDR1 is SQVTM and CDR2 is ANQGSEA. The J segment lost 7 bases and the V segment lost 3 bases, leaving 2 bases of the junction unmatched. This CDR3 comprises 12 residues. The CDR3 reads CSVDTGGNEQFF. CDR3 DNA: TGCAGCGTTGACACAGGGGGAAATGAGCAGTTCTTC.

This clone was recorded a few times. The chain recombines TRBV7-6 with TRBJ1-1, with 7 bases matching TRBD1. The germline CDR1 and CDR2 sequences are SGHVS and FNYEAQ. This CDR3 comprises 14 residues. V lost 5 bases, J lost 4 bases, and 7 bases stayed unmatched. CDR3 nucleotides: TGTGCCAGCAGCCCGACAGGGCTGGGCACTGAAGCTTTCTTT. It codes for CASSPTGLGTEAFF.

This clone came up once. The CDR3 sequence is CASSSGQLNTGELFF. The DNA for the CDR3 is TGTGCCAGCAGCTCGGGACAGTTAAACACCGGGGAGCTGTTTTTT. The genes are TRBV9 and TRBJ2-2; 7 bases are shared with TRBD1. The V gene's germline CDR1 is SGDLS and CDR2 YYNGEE. Trimming cost V 4 bases and J 2 bases; bases outside gene matches: 5. This CDR3 contains 15 residues.

The chain has TRBV2 and TRBJ2-5, with D maybe TRBD1 (5 bases). V gave up 5 bases and J gave up 5 bases, with 18 bases separating them. The CDR3 is 15 residues long. From germline, CDR1 is SNHLY and CDR2 FYNNEI. CDR3 coding DNA: TGTGCCAGCAGTCGTCAGGGTCTCCTTGGGGAGACCCAGTACTTC. It translates to CASSRQGLLGETQYF.

This chain uses TRBV29-1 with TRBJ1-1, with D perhaps TRBD1 (5 bases). The V and J ends lost 4 bases and 0 bases respectively, with 18 bases between them. This CDR3 spans 16 amino acids. CDR1 is SQVTM, CDR2 ANQGSEA, per germline. The CDR3 region is CSVAGGTGEMNTEAFF. CDR3 in DNA: TGCAGCGTTGCGGGGGGGACGGGAGAGATGAACACTGAAGCTTTCTTT.

The chain joins TRBV6-5 to TRBJ2-5, with 10 bases identical to TRBD2. The V and J ends lost 2 bases and 4 bases, in that order; junction bases with no gene match: 7. The CDR3 length is 16 residues. Germline assignment: CDR1 MNHEY and CDR2 SVGAGI. In DNA form, the CDR3 reads TGTGCCAGCAGTTACCGGCTAGCGGGGGTTGGAGAGACCCAGTACTTC. It yields the protein CASSYRLAGVGETQYF.

The V gene is TRBV7-7, the J gene TRBJ2-5; D is ambiguous. Trimming took 2 bases from V and 5 from J, leaving 12 bases between them. Germline V gene data show CDR1 as SSHAT and CDR2 as FNYEAQ (reference sequence). The CDR3 is made up of 14 amino acids. CDR3 coding DNA: TGTGCCAGCAGCTTATATGCTAGTGGCGAGACCCAGTACTTC. Amino acids: CASSLYASGETQYF.

In this sample, this clone turned up a few times. This rearrangement joins TRBV6-6 to TRBJ1-1; D is undetermined. CDR3 length equals 15 residues. Germline CDR1 and CDR2: MNHNY and SVGAGI (reference sequence). Trimming stripped 6 bases from V and 1 base from J, with 15 bases between. The CDR3 protein is CASRLAPQQNTEAFF. CDR3 in DNA: TGTGCCAGCAGACTTGCCCCACAGCAGAACACTGAAGCTTTCTTT.

This clone was detected only a few times. The rearrangement uses TRBV6-6 and TRBJ2-5; TRBD1 agrees at 7 bases. Trimming took 0 bases from V and 1 from J; bases not matched to a gene: 2. Germline loops: CDR1 MNHNY, CDR2 SVGAGI (reference sequence). The CDR3 length is 15 residues. This CDR3 is CASSYSGQIQETQYF. For the CDR3, the DNA is TGTGCCAGCAGTTACTCGGGACAGATCCAAGAGACCCAGTACTTC.

This clone has only a few counts. J is TRBJ2-2 and V is TRBV7-2; 7 bases are a match to TRBD2. V lost 5 bases, J lost 6 bases, and 3 bases stayed unmatched. CDR3 size: 13 residues. The germline V gene encodes CDR1 SGHTA and CDR2 FQGNSA. The CDR3 sequence: CASSPGGAGELFF. The CDR3 DNA sequence: TGTGCCAGCAGCCCGGGGGGAGCCGGGGAGCTGTTTTTT.

This clone showed up just a few times. The rearrangement uses TRBV9 and TRBJ1-5, with D possibly matching TRBD1 (5 bases). V was clipped by 4 bases and J by 4 bases, with 15 bases between them. The germline CDR1 and CDR2 sequences are SGDLS and YYNGEE. The CDR3 length is 15 residues. The CDR3: CASSRDGSGNQPQHF. DNA of the CDR3: TGTGCCAGCAGCCGGGACGGCAGCGGGAATCAGCCCCAGCATTTT.